The source of this T cell receptor (beta chain) is a study of cytomegalovirus exposure and HLA in healthy donors (dated by TCRdb to about 2017). Context from the whole study: In an earlier analysis of 550 to 750 of the donors, 276 Gb of sequence data and 90 million to 130 million unique TCR beta sequences from 150 million to 200 million T cells were reported. Class I and class II HLA loci were covered by the typing at four-digit resolution. Of the 398 genotyped donors, 65% to 90% fell in the genetic ancestry cluster associated with self-reported Caucasian donors. The aim of the study was to test whether cataloging public T cell receptors could identify signatures of past pathogen exposure. Along with the approximately 700-subject first cohort, a separate validation cohort of approximately 110 different subjects was used. Donor age, sex, ethnicity and CMV serostatus were compiled together with the repertoire data. The T cell repertoires of 666 subjects were profiled by immunosequencing and related to cytomegalovirus serostatus. High-throughput TCR immunosequencing, statistical association of individual TCRs with disease status, and machine learning were combined to predict cytomegalovirus infection status. Across under 500 genotyped donors of the cohort, an average of about 220,000 unique TCR beta nucleotide sequences per donor were sequenced, and roughly 17% of those sequences were non-productive. In a later genetic analysis, genome-wide SNP genotypes for about 65% of the 666 donors were used, and that subset was treated as a discovery cohort. The later analysis used no new phenotypic data to find candidate immune exposures, relying instead on TCR beta sequences and their occurrence across donors. In a later analysis, previously published TCR beta repertoires from 500 to 750 donors were re-analyzed and high-resolution HLA genotyping was added so that TCR occurrence patterns could be studied. A handful of DR-DQ haplotypes were handled as single units for association and clustering because linkage in the cohort was strong. An earlier analysis of 450 to 750 of the donors used high-throughput TCR beta sequencing to judge whether each TCR beta V gene segment behaved as functional or pseudogenic. All discovery cohort repertoires had been generated on a single sequencing platform. Typing coverage varied by locus: roughly 620-640 donors for A, B, C, DRB1 and DQB1; 500 to 550 for DQA1; about 600 for DPA1; approximately 470 for DPB1. An early release that covered around 590 HLA-typed donors contained around 300 gigabases of sequencing data and tens of millions of unique TCR sequences.

The paper as a whole reports these results and caveats: A later analysis found that most CMV-associated TCR beta chains appeared HLA-restricted, with HLA associations seemingly driven largely by CMV exposure. A later genetic analysis associated a missense DCLRE1C variant with V-gene and J-gene trimming of TCR beta chains, and an independent cohort replicated the association. Sequencing depth was assumed to be roughly uniform across donors in the presence/absence analyses, though that assumption may not hold. The cohort was sequenced for TCR beta chains only, and without alpha or paired-chain data the features that could be detected were limited. When HLA alleles, especially DR and DQ, strongly co-occurred, TCR associations were difficult to assign to individual alleles. Roughly 17 rarely observed V segments, including chromosome 9 orphons, were excluded from the earlier analysis of several hundred of the donors because counts were too low. In a later analysis, 15,000 to 20,000 TCR beta sequences were associated with specific HLA alleles at a false discovery rate of 0.05. According to the authors, the approach could potentially be generalized to other disease states and immunological phenotypes. A group of highly shared sequence variants was considered likely to be a technical artifact of the sequencing pipeline. Because HLA typing was missing for some donors at each locus, association tests included only the typed subset. In both the original and validation cohorts, the classifier was reported to diagnose cytomegalovirus status with high specificity and sensitivity. The study listed 150 to 200 TCR beta chains as associated with cytomegalovirus. Most TCR sequences were seen in very few donors, while some public TCRs were found in many individuals. In an earlier analysis of approximately 590 of the donors, most TCR beta V segments were observed in productive rearrangements about 90% or about 30% of the time, broadly matching IMGT annotations. A later genetic analysis reported fewer N-insertions in productive TCRs among donors in an Asian-associated ancestry cluster than the roughly 640-donor mean. Linkage disequilibrium might explain the correlated functional status among segregating V segments, but an unknown experimental factor could not be ruled out. In a later analysis, the rate of TCR association differed among HLA loci, with DRB1 alleles having the most associated TCRs and HLA-C alleles having the fewest. According to a later analysis, parvovirus B19, influenza, CMV and Epstein-Barr virus appeared linked to several top co-occurrence clusters. In vitro tests confirmed that a few of the cytomegalovirus-associated TCR beta chains recognize cytomegalovirus antigens. Compared with equally common non-associated chains, HLA-associated TCR beta chains in a later analysis were more clonally expanded and had lower generation probabilities. A further reported finding was that TCR beta sequences accurately predicted the HLA-A and HLA-B alleles for most subjects in the first cohort. Immune exposure information for the cohort was limited to CMV serostatus. Some IMGT-functional V segments, including TRBV6-2 and TRBV6-3, could not be told apart with the 87-base-pair reads, so those segments were excluded.

The library was made by the immunoSEQ multiplex PCR assay. For the multiplex PCR, a mixture combining 60 forward primers for TCR Vbeta segments and 13 reverse primers for TCR Jbeta segments was used. The CDR3 region of rearranged TCR beta genes was amplified from genomic DNA with a multiplex PCR assay. The Illumina HiSeq System was used to sequence the amplified TCR beta libraries as 87-base-pair reads. The source study handled its data this way. Across the roughly 670 repertoires, a later analysis counted roughly 84 million unique TCR beta chains, roughly 11 million of which were shared by at least two donors. A nearest-neighbor algorithm error-corrected the raw reads and collapsed the reads into unique sequences, merging closely related sequences to remove PCR and sequencing errors. Alignment of CDR3 sequences to IMGT reference sequences was used to assign V, D and J gene segments. For a sequence to be retained, a match of at least six nucleotides to both a V gene segment and a J gene segment was required. A rearrangement counted as productive if the CDR3 had no stop codons and remained in frame with V and J, and every other rearrangement counted as non-productive. CDR3 was defined according to IMGT convention as the region running from the second conserved V-encoded cysteine to the conserved J-encoded phenylalanine. In an earlier analysis of roughly 610 of the donors, sequences lacking an unambiguous match to a single V gene segment were excluded. In an earlier analysis of more than 500 of the donors, a V segment was called functional when productive rearrangements were above 56.7%, and segregating when the standard deviation between donors exceeded 5%. A statistical classification framework was built for diagnosing cytomegalovirus status from the catalog of TCR beta chain sequences. In a later analysis, TCR nucleotide sequences were compared against IMGT/GENE-DB human TR gene sequences so that V and J genes could be assigned. Using the TCRdist pipeline, a later analysis assigned CDR3 sequences along with most-parsimonious VDJ recombination scenarios. In a later analysis, every TCR beta chain was defined by the combination of its CDR3 amino acid sequence and its V-gene family, and reads without a unique V-gene family were dropped. As a way to deal with suspected cross-contamination and a sequencing artifact, a later analysis dropped 450 to 600 nucleotide sequences that were highly shared and had low generation probability. A later analysis calculated a clonal expansion index for each public chain from normalized within-repertoire ranks of inferred template counts. Generation probabilities in a later analysis came from a VDJ recombination model fitted to out-of-frame rearrangements, and those results were checked against IGoR. In a later analysis, hypergeometric tests were used to score TCR-TCR, TCR-HLA and TCR-CMV co-occurrence, with a repertoire-size bias correction applied to TCR pairs. A later analysis estimated false discovery rates by permuting HLA or CMV assignments 20 times. In a later analysis, co-occurring TCRs were grouped using DBSCAN, and TCRdist sequence similarity was added for clustering within HLA-allele-positive subsets. Repertoires with fewer than 30,000 or more than 120,000 public chains were left out of co-occurrence clustering, as were five repertoires with anomalous nucleotide sharing. TCRdb obtained this table from immuneACCESS and retained in-frame rearrangements with V and J assigned. These tables miss some clones; where compared with another copy, unresolved V genes account for less than half of the shortfall, and the remainder is unexplained. That table is the source of V, J and clone size, and D and trimming were worked out from the DNA. For this sample there are over 150,000 clones; around 77% appear just once. Roughly 3% of the sample goes to the ten largest clones.

The germline V gene specifies MRHNA as CDR1 and SNTAGT as CDR2. From cysteine to phenylalanine, the CDR3 is 16 amino acids long. Left in the record is the CDR3 DNA by itself, 48 bases read in frame from the first base. Germline trimming amounts to 5 bases on V and 10 bases on J, with 17 as the count of junction bases outside the gene matches. On this clone: The specificity of this receptor is unknown. Base qualities are not at hand, and no much larger clone is one base apart.

The cohort consisted of hundreds of healthy bone marrow donors. Cohort members were all nominally healthy when sampled, although unrecorded immune exposures were likely present. The donor was CMV seronegative and was included in the group of over 300 seronegative cohort members. Each donor provided a peripheral blood sample, and peripheral blood mononuclear cells were used for TCR beta sequencing. Genomic DNA was extracted from the blood cell samples with the Qiagen DNeasy Blood Extraction Kit. The rearranged segments are TRBV6-4 and TRBJ2-1; 7 junctional bases match TRBD2. Sequencing was done on a sample of PBMCs. This receptor was taken from a woman in her 30s in good health and CMV-seronegative. The CDR3: CASSPSGARGKGEQFF. DNA sequence: TGTGCCAGCAGTCCCAGCGGGGCGCGGGGGAAAGGGGAGCAGTTCTTC.